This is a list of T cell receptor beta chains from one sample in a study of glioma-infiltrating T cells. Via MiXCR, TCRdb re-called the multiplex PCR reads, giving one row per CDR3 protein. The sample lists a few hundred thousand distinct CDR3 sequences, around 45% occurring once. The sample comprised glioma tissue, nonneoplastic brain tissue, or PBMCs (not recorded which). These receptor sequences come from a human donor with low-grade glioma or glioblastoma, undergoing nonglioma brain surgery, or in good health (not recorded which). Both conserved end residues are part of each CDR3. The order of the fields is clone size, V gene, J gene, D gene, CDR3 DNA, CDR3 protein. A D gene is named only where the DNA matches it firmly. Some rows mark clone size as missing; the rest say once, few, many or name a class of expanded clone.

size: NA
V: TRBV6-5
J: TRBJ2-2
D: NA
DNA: TGTGCCAGCAGTTACTCAGGGACCGGGGAGCTGTTTTTT
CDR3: CASSYSGTGELFF

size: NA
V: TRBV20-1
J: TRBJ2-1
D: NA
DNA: TGCAGTGCTAGACCACTCGGGAGTTCCTACAATGAGCAGTTCTTC
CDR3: CSARPLGSSYNEQFF

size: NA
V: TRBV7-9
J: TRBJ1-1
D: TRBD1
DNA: TGTGCCAGCAGCTTAGGGGACAGGATGAACACTGAAGCTTTCTTT
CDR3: CASSLGDRMNTEAFF

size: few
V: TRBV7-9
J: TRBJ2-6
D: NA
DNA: TGTGCCAGCGGAATAGGGGGCTCTGGGGCCAACGTCCTGACTTTC
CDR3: CASGIGGSGANVLTF

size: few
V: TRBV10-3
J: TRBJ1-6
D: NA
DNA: TGTGCCATCAGTGGTCCTAATTCACCCCTCCACTTT
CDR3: CAISGPNSPLHF

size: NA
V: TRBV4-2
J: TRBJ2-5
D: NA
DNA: TGTGCCAGCAGCCAAGTGGGCAGGGTACTGGAGACCCAGTACTTC
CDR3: CASSQVGRVLETQYF

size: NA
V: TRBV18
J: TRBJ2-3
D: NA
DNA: TGTACCAGCTCACCAGTGACAGGAGATACGCAGTATTTT
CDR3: CTSSPVTGDTQYF

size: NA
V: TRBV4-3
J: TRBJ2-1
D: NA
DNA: TGCGCCAGCAGCCAAGATAGGCGGGCCCCACAGTTCTTC
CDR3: CASSQDRRAPQFF

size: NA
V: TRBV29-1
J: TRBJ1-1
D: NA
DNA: TGCAGCGTTGGGACGGGACACGGCACTGAAGCTTTCTTT
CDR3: CSVGTGHGTEAFF

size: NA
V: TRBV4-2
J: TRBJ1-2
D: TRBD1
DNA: TGTGCCAGCAGCCAAGTGTTCGGGACAGGCACGCAAGTCTATGGCTACACCTTC
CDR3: CASSQVFGTGTQVYGYTF

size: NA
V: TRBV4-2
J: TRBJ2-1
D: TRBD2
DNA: TGTGCCAGCAGCCAAGATACCCACGGGGGGACCTACAATGAGCAGTTCTTC
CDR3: CASSQDTHGGTYNEQFF

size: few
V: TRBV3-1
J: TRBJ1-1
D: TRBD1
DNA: TGTGCCAGCAGGACAGGGTGGGCTGAAGCTTTCTTT
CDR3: CASRTGWAEAFF

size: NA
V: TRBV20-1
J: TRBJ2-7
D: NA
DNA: TGCAGTGCGAACCCCGAGGGCTACGAGCAGTACTTC
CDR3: CSANPEGYEQYF

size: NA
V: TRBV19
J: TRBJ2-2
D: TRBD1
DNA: TGTGCCAGTAGTGTGGGACAGCCCGGGGAGCTGTTTTTT
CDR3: CASSVGQPGELFF

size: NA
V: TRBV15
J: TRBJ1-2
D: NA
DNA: TGTGCCACCAGCAGGGGATTTCGGGCGGACTATGGCCACACCTTC
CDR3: CATSRGFRADYGHTF

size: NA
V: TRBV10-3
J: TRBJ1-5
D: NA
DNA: TGTGCCATCAGTGACCGCAATCAGCCCCAGCATTTT
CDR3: CAISDRNQPQHF

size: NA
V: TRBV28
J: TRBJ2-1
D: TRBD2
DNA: TGTGCCAGCAGGTCGGGACTACCGCTTTTTGAGCAGTTCTTC
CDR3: CASRSGLPLFEQFF

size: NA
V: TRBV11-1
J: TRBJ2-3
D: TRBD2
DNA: TGTGCCAGCAGCTCCGGACTAGCGGGCACCACAGATACGCAGTATTTT
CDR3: CASSSGLAGTTDTQYF

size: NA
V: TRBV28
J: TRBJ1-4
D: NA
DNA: TGTGCCAGCAGCGAAAAGGGAGGTGGCGAAAAACTGTTTTTT
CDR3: CASSEKGGGEKLFF

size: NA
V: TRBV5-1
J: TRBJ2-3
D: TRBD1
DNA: TGCGCCAGCAGCATCGGGACAGGCACAGATACGCAGTATTTT
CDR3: CASSIGTGTDTQYF

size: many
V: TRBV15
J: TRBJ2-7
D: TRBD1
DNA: TGTGCCACCAGCCCGGGGAGACAGGGTCGCCGATACGAGCAGTACTTC
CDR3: CATSPGRQGRRYEQYF

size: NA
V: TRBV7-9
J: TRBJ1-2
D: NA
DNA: TGTGCCAGCAGCTTATACGGCCAGGCCAAGGGCTATGGCTACACCTTC
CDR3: CASSLYGQAKGYGYTF

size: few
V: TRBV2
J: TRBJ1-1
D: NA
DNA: TGTGCCAGCAGTGACTTCCAGTACACTGAAGCTTTCTTT
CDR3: CASSDFQYTEAFF

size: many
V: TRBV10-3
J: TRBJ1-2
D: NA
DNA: TGTGCCATCAGTGAGCACAGGGACTATGGCTACACCTTC
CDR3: CAISEHRDYGYTF

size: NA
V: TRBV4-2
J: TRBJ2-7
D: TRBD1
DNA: TGTGCCAGCAGCCCACGACAGGGGGATTTAGGCGAGCAGTACTTC
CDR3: CASSPRQGDLGEQYF

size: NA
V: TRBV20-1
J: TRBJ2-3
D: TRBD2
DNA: TGCAGTGCACCACTCGGACTAGCTAGCACAGATACGCAGTATTTT
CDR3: CSAPLGLASTDTQYF

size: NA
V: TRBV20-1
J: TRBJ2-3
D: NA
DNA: TGCAGTGCTAGGGGGCAGGGCCGGGGAACAGATAAGCAGTATTTT
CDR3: CSARGQGRGTDKQYF

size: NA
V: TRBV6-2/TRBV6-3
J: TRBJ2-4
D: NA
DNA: TGTGCCAGCAGTTTAGCGTCCCTGCTAGCCAAAAACATTCAGTACTTC
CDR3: CASSLASLLAKNIQYF

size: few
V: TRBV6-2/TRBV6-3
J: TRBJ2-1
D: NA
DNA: TGTGCCAGCAGCCGAAGGAATGAGCAGTTCTTC
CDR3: CASSRRNEQFF

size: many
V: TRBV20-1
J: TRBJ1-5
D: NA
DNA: TGCAGTGCTAGAGGCCTACAGGGAAATCAGCCCCAGCATTTT
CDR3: CSARGLQGNQPQHF

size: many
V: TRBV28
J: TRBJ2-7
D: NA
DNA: TGTGCCAGCGGAACACAGGGCTACGAGCAGTACTTC
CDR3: CASGTQGYEQYF

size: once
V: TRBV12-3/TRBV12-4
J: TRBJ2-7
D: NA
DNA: TGTGCCAGCAGGCCGTGGAGCAGCTCCTACGAGCAGTACTTC
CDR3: CASRPWSSSYEQYF

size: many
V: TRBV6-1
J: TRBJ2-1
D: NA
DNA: TGTGCCAGCAGTGAGTTACGTGGGTACAATGAGCAGTTCTTC
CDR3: CASSELRGYNEQFF

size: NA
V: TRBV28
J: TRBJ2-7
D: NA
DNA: TGTGCCAGCAGTTTACCTGTTTACGAGCAGCACTTC
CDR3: CASSLPVYEQHF

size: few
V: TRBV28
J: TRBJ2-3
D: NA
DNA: TGTGCCAGCAGTACCCAGGGTGAGAGTACGCAGTATTTT
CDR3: CASSTQGESTQYF

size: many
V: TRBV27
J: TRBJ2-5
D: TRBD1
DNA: TGTGCCAGCAGTACCTTGACAGGGGTGGTTTTAGGGACCCAGTACTTC
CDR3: CASSTLTGVVLGTQYF

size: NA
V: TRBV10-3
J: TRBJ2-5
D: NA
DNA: TGTGCCATAGTTTCCGGGACCGCCCGATTAAGGACCCAGTACTTC
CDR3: CAIVSGTARLRTQYF

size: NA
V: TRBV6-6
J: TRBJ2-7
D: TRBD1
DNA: TGTGCCGGCAGTGGGACAGGGACCCACGAGCAGTACTTC
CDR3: CAGSGTGTHEQYF

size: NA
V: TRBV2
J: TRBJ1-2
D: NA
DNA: TGTGCCAGCAGCGAGGACTCATTCGGAGGGAGTTGGTATGGCTACACCTTC
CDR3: CASSEDSFGGSWYGYTF

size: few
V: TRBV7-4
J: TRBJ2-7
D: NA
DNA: TGTGCCAGCAGCCCCACTCTGAGCTCCTACGAGCAGTACTTC
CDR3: CASSPTLSSYEQYF

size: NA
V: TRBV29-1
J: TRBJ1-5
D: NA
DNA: TGCAGCGTTGCCAGGGGTACGGGCAATCAGCCCCAGCATTTT
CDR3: CSVARGTGNQPQHF

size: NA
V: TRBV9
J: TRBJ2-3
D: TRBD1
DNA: TGTGCCAGCAGCGTAGTCGACAGGGGAATAGATACGCAGTATTTT
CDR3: CASSVVDRGIDTQYF

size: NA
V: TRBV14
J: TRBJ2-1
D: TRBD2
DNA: TGTGCCAGCAGCCAAGATCGAACGGGAGGAAGTGGGAATGAGCAGTTCTTC
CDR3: CASSQDRTGGSGNEQFF

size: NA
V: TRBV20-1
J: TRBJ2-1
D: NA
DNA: TGCAGTGCTACCCCTTTTAGCGCGAGCTCCTACAATGAGCAGTTCTTC
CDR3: CSATPFSASSYNEQFF

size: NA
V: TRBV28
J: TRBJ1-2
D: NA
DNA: TGTGCCAGCAGCAGAAACCTCCCTTTAGGGGTATATGGCTACACCTTC
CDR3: CASSRNLPLGVYGYTF